This T cell receptor (beta chain) was identified during a study of T cell responses to AZD1222 COVID-19 vaccine. With regard to this clone: As yet, its antigen is unknown. At one boundary the junction diverges from the germline segment, which might be a read error.

CDR1 and CDR2 (germline): SNHLY, FYNNEI. This CDR3 region has 10 residues. Study-level results: Vaccine-associated CD4 TCRs spanned spike, dominant at 160-218 and 743-854. The study found Spike-specific TCR breadth and depth rose after two AZD1222 doses. White British donors predominated, females outnumbered males, and clonal diversity was possibly underestimated.

Libraries were prepared by immunoSEQ multiplex PCR; TCRdb keeps only in-frame clonotypes and omits some of them. The table includes 70,000 to 95,000 clones, over 85% detected once. J is TRBJ2-1 and V is TRBV2, with D possibly TRBD2 on 5 matching bases. This receptor was obtained from an adult in good health. The input for sequencing was peripheral blood, taken on day 0 of AZD1222 vaccination. The CDR3 loop reads CASSVRVWIF. The CDR3, as DNA: TGTGCCAGCAGTGTGAGGGTCTGGATCTTC.